This T cell receptor (beta chain) stems from a study of T cells in Graves' hyperthyroidism and ophthalmopathy. Study results and limitations: Ophthalmopathy and stable hyperthyroidism were told apart by a 13 V-J model.

From RNA transcripts, TCR beta CDR3 regions were amplified. The primer set for the first-round RT-PCR of the TCR CDR3 was HTBI. Each CDR3 protein is one row after TCRdb ran MiXCR on the multiplex PCR reads. This table has about 300,000 distinct CDR3 sequences, about 19% appearing once. The study included ophthalmopathy patients with Clinical Activity Score at least 3, NOSPECS grade at least 4 and duration under 3 months. Orbital computed tomography, thyroid ultrasound, serum thyroxine and TRAb, and clinical symptoms together informed the diagnoses. A remark on this clonotype: No antigen is known for it.

The CDR3 has 14 residues. Trimming removed 4 bases at V and 5 bases at J, with 12 bases between. Germline CDR1 and CDR2: SGDLS and YYNGEE. The V gene is TRBV9, the J gene TRBJ2-2; unclear D gene. The sequence derives from a man in his fifties or sixties with Graves' ophthalmopathy. Sequences were obtained from blood. The CDR3 loop reads CASSPKTQTGELFF. In nucleotides, the CDR3 is TGTGCCAGCAGCCCCAAGACCCAGACCGGGGAGCTGTTTTTT.